Shown below are 25 T cell receptor beta chains from a single sample sequenced in a study of Japanese encephalitis immunity and Zika vaccine responses. CFSE-labeled PBMCs were cultured 6 to 7 days with peptide pools, each at about 1 ug/mL. The sort collected unfixed, live, CD56-CD19-CD16-CD3+CD4+ CFSE-low proliferating CD4 T cells. A single record per CDR3 protein comes from TCRdb applying MiXCR to the 5' RACE reads. The sample lists more than 350 distinct CDR3 sequences; 3.6% were seen once. Sequencing used antigen-activated CD4+ T cells from blood, cultured, obtained during a Zika inactivated vaccine study. The receptors come from an adult man who received an inactivated Zika virus vaccine.

Judged by abundance, this clonotype is large. The chain employs TRBV7-2 and TRBJ1-3; no definite D call. The V gene lost 2 bases and the J gene lost 1 base, with 6 bases spanning the gap. The germline V gene has CDR1 SGHTA and CDR2 FQGNSA. The CDR3 runs 14 residues. The CDR3 spells CASSLMGSGNTIYF. The CDR3 DNA reads TGTGCCAGCAGCTTAATGGGGTCTGGAAACACCATATATTTT. The full variable domain, its missing parts supplied by reference TRBV7-2 and TRBJ1-3, is GAGVSQSPSNKVTEKGKDVELRCDPISGHTALYWYRQSLGQGLEFLIYFQGNSAPDKSGLPSDRFSAERTGGSVSTLTIQRTQQEDSAVYLCASSLMGSGNTIYFGEGSWLTVV.

Sample share makes this clonotype large. The chain recombines TRBV4-3 with TRBJ1-1; D gene unclear. The CDR3 spans 15 residues. V dropped 2 bases and J dropped 1 base, with 11 bases sitting between them. The germline V gene encodes CDR1 LGHNA and CDR2 YSLEER. CDR3 coding DNA: TGCGCCAGCAGCCAATTACTCGGAAAGAACACTGAAGCTTTCTTT. Translated: CASSQLLGKNTEAFF.

This clonotype is medium-sized in the sample. The J gene is TRBJ2-5, the V gene TRBV14, with TRBD1 identical over 8 bases. Germline V gene data show CDR1 as SGHDN and CDR2 as FVKESK. CDR3 length: 15 amino acids. V was pared by 2 bases and J by 4 bases, with 6 bases of the junction left unmatched. This CDR3 is CASSQRQGRGETQYF. CDR3 DNA: TGTGCCAGCAGCCAACGACAGGGGCGTGGAGAGACCCAGTACTTC.

Sample share makes this clonotype large. This sequence joins TRBV4-3 and TRBJ2-7, with 11 bases identical to TRBD2. CDR3 length equals 15 residues. Germline values: CDR1 LGHNA, CDR2 YSLEER. Trimming took 4 bases from V and 3 from J; bases not matched to a gene: 5. CDR3 amino acids: CASSLSTSGVYEQYF. CDR3 sequence (DNA): TGCGCCAGCAGCCTATCGACTAGCGGGGTCTACGAGCAGTACTTC.

This clonotype is medium-sized (0.01 to 0.1%). The chain recombines TRBV20-1 with TRBJ2-3, with 9 bases aligning to TRBD2. CDR1 and CDR2 from the germline V gene are DFQATT and SNEGSKA (reference sequence). The J segment lost 2 bases and the V segment lost 3 bases, leaving 9 bases of the junction unmatched. The CDR3 consists of 16 residues. For the CDR3, the DNA is TGCAGTGCTAGCGGTCTAGCGGGGCGGCTCACAGATACGCAGTATTTT. This gives the protein CSASGLAGRLTDTQYF.

This clonotype is termed large. This rearrangement joins TRBV4-3 to TRBJ2-1; D may correspond to TRBD1 or TRBD2 (5 bases each). This CDR3 comprises 15 residues. The V gene's germline CDR1 is LGHNA and CDR2 YSLEER. The V end lost 4 bases, the J end lost 4 bases, and 14 bases lay between the germline ends. This CDR3 reads CASSLEGRDYNEQFF. The CDR3 DNA sequence: TGCGCCAGCAGCCTCGAGGGGCGAGATTACAATGAGCAGTTCTTC.

This clonotype counts as large (0.1 to 1%). This chain links TRBV4-3 with TRBJ2-5; 11 bases agree with TRBD1. With 4 bases clipped from V and 5 bases from J, the junction kept 6 bases outside the gene matches. CDR3 length: 15 residues. Germline CDR1 is LGHNA and CDR2 is YSLEER. In nucleotides, the CDR3 is TGCGCCAGCAGCCTCGCGGGACAGGGGGACGAGACCCAGTACTTC. It yields the protein CASSLAGQGDETQYF.

This clonotype is large. The chain employs TRBV19 and TRBJ1-2; the D gene is possibly TRBD1 (5 bases). V was cut by 3 bases and J by 4 bases, with 18 bases left in between. The CDR3 runs to 16 residues. Germline V CDR1 and CDR2: LNHDA, SQIVND (reference sequence). The CDR3 DNA follows: TGTGCCAGTAGTATCGGACAACCAGTTAGCGGCTATGGCTACACCTTC. This codes for CASSIGQPVSGYGYTF.

This clonotype is classed as medium-sized (0.01 to 0.1%). The chain combines TRBV19 with TRBJ1-3; D is unresolved. Between the trimmed V and J ends, which lost 3 bases and 0 bases, there was a span of 6 bases. The CDR3 covers 14 residues. Germline lookup yields CDR1 LNHDA and CDR2 SQIVND (reference sequence). CDR3 region: CASSMEVSGNTIYF. Here the CDR3 DNA reads TGTGCCAGTAGTATGGAAGTCTCTGGAAACACCATATATTTT. The full variable domain, its missing parts supplied by reference TRBV19 and TRBJ1-3, is DGGITQSPKYLFRKEGQNVTLSCEQNLNHDAMYWYRQDPGQGLRLIYYSQIVNDFQKGDIAEGYSVSREKKESFPLTVTSAQKNPTAFYLCASSMEVSGNTIYFGEGSWLTVV.

By its share, this clonotype is medium-sized. This chain joins TRBV11-2 and TRBJ2-7, with a weak D call TRBD2 (5 bases). The CDR3 is 13 residues long. V lost 5 bases and J lost 3, with 11 bases in between. The germline V gene has CDR1 SGHAT and CDR2 FQNNGV. The CDR3 loop is CASSLTRLYEQYF. The CDR3 bases are TGTGCCAGCAGCCTAACTAGACTCTACGAGCAGTACTTC.

This clonotype is labeled as large. The gene calls are TRBV4-3 and TRBJ2-7; 10 bases are shared with TRBD2. CDR3 length: 13 amino acids. Germline V lookup: CDR1 LGHNA, CDR2 YSLEER. With 11 bases clipped from V and 5 bases from J, the junction kept 9 bases outside the gene matches. CDR3: CAASTSGRDEQYF. In DNA form, the CDR3 reads TGCGCCGCCTCGACTAGCGGGCGGGACGAGCAGTACTTC.

By frequency in the sample, this clonotype is medium-sized (0.01 to 0.1%). The junction and the germline gene differ at one end; a read error may be behind it. V gene TRBV4-2 combines with J gene TRBJ2-5; TRBD2 agrees at 8 bases. This CDR3 is 15 amino acids long. In germline, CDR1 is LGHNA, CDR2 YNFKEQ. Here the CDR3 reads CASSLRGGQVETQYF. The CDR3 DNA is TGCGCCAGCAGCTTACGGGGGGGTCAGGTAGAGACCCAGTACTTC.

A few counts support this clonotype. The chain carries TRBV20-1 and TRBJ2-7; D is perhaps TRBD1 (6 bases). Germline assignment: CDR1 DFQATT and CDR2 SNEGSKA (reference sequence). V was cut by 0 bases and J by 4 bases, with 13 bases left in between. The CDR3 is 14 residues long. This chain's CDR3 is CSARDRRGQYEQYF. The CDR3 DNA follows: TGCAGTGCTAGAGATCGCCGGGGACAATACGAGCAGTACTTC.

In its sample, this clonotype ranks as medium-sized. The V call is TRBV4-3, the J call TRBJ1-4; TRBD1 matches at 7 bases. The CDR3 runs to 15 residues. Trimming at V came to 0 bases and at J to 8 bases, leaving 6 bases not matched to a gene. The germline gives CDR1 LGHNA, CDR2 YSLEER. For the CDR3, the DNA is TGCGCCAGCAGCCAAGAGAGGGGGCGGGAGGAAAAACTGTTTTTT. Its protein is CASSQERGREEKLFF.

This clonotype was picked up a small number of times. CDR3 nucleotide sequence: TGTGCCTGGAAGTTTGCGGGGGGGCAAACAGATACGCAGTATTTT. This sequence encodes CAWKFAGGQTDTQYF. The V gene is TRBV30, the J gene TRBJ2-3, with 9 bases aligning to TRBD2. The CDR3 has 15 amino acids. The germline V gene has CDR1 GTSNPN and CDR2 SVGIG (reference sequence). Unmatched junction bases numbered 8, after V lost 4 bases and J lost 3 bases. The whole variable domain, remainder taken from reference TRBV30 and TRBJ2-3, is SQTIHQWPATLVQPVGSPLSLECTVEGTSNPNLYWYRQAAGRGLQLLFYSVGIGQISSEVPQNLSASRPQDRQFILSSKKLLLSDSGFYLCAWKFAGGQTDTQYFGPGTRLTVL.

By sample share, this clonotype is medium-sized. The chain carries TRBV3-1 and TRBJ1-5; 7 positions agree with TRBD1. CDR3 length: 14 amino acids. Germline lookup yields CDR1 LGHDT and CDR2 YNNKEL (reference sequence). With 4 bases clipped from V and 3 bases from J, the junction kept 3 bases outside the gene matches. The chain's CDR3 is CASSLGGLNQPQHF. The CDR3 DNA reads as TGTGCCAGCAGCCTAGGGGGCCTCAATCAGCCCCAGCATTTT.

This clonotype is labeled large. This sequence joins TRBV4-3 and TRBJ1-2, with D possibly TRBD1 on 6 matching bases. V lost 1 base and J lost 4, with 7 bases in between. The germline V gene has CDR1 LGHNA and CDR2 YSLEER. The CDR3 has 13 amino acids. This CDR3 is CASSQAGVYGYTF. As DNA, the CDR3 is TGCGCCAGCAGCCAAGCAGGGGTCTATGGCTACACCTTC.

Sample share makes this clonotype large. This chain uses TRBV4-3 with TRBJ2-2; 8 bases are a match to TRBD2. CDR1 and CDR2 (germline): LGHNA, YSLEER. The ends lost 0 bases at V and 0 bases at J; junction bases unmatched: 9. CDR3 length equals 19 residues. In DNA, the CDR3 is TGCGCCAGCAGCCAAGATACGGGACTAGTTGTAGCGAACACCGGGGAGCTGTTTTTT. Protein: CASSQDTGLVVANTGELFF.

In its sample, this clonotype is hyperexpanded. The rearrangement links TRBV7-7 to TRBJ2-1; 10 bases line up with TRBD2. V gave up 1 base and J gave up 6 bases; unmatched junction bases: 0. This CDR3 region has 14 residues. Germline assignment: CDR1 SSHAT and CDR2 FNYEAQ (reference sequence). CDR3 residues: CASSLERGGNEQFF. CDR3 bases: TGTGCCAGCAGCTTAGAGCGGGGGGGCAATGAGCAGTTCTTC.

Within the sample, this clonotype is medium-sized (0.01 to 0.1%). The rearrangement links TRBV4-3 to TRBJ1-1, with D possibly being TRBD1 (5 bases). CDR1 and CDR2 (germline): LGHNA, YSLEER. CDR3 length: 14 amino acids. V lost 1 base and J 4 bases, leaving 10 bases between the germline ends. The DNA of the CDR3 is TGCGCCAGCAGCCAAGCAGGGATGGGCACTGAAGCTTTCTTT. Encoded protein: CASSQAGMGTEAFF.

By share, this clonotype ranks as medium-sized (0.01 to 0.1%). The chain combines TRBV20-1 with TRBJ1-3; D is possibly TRBD1 (5 bases). The CDR3 runs to 14 residues. The germline V gene has CDR1 DFQATT and CDR2 SNEGSKA (reference sequence). Trimming removed 0 bases from V and 4 bases from J, with 10 bases in between. The CDR3 sequence is CSARDGGSGNTIYF. The CDR3, as DNA: TGCAGTGCTAGAGATGGGGGGTCCGGAAACACCATATATTTT.

By share of the sample, this clonotype is large. V gene TRBV10-1 combines with J gene TRBJ2-3, with 7 bases lining up with TRBD1. Germline assignment: CDR1 WNHNN and CDR2 SYGVQD (reference sequence). The ends lost 6 bases at V and 0 bases at J; junction bases unmatched: 3. The length of the CDR3 is 14 residues. The CDR3 sequence: CASSRDRSTDTQYF. CDR3 in DNA: TGCGCCAGCAGCCGGGACAGAAGCACAGATACGCAGTATTTT.

By proportion, this clonotype is large. This chain joins TRBV5-4 and TRBJ1-1; D remains ambiguous. This CDR3 comprises 15 residues. Germline V gene data show CDR1 as SGHNT and CDR2 as YYREEE (reference sequence). V was pared by 4 bases and J by 3 bases, with 16 bases between. The CDR3 loop is CASSPPPGFDTEAFF. For the CDR3, the DNA is TGTGCCAGCAGCCCTCCTCCGGGGTTTGACACTGAAGCTTTCTTT.

This clonotype qualifies as hyperexpanded. The gene calls are TRBV5-1 and TRBJ2-1; 10 nucleotides agree with TRBD1. This CDR3 contains 20 residues. CDR1 SGHRS and CDR2 YFSETQ come from the germline V gene. J lost 8 bases, V lost 3 bases, and 23 bases had no gene match. The CDR3 loop is CASSSRFGSPGQGKIYEQFF. DNA of the CDR3: TGCGCCAGCAGCTCCCGATTCGGGAGCCCGGGACAGGGGAAGATATATGAGCAGTTCTTC.

This clonotype is deemed large (0.1 to 1%). CDR3 loop: CASSPNGFAGTGELFF. CDR3 nucleotides: TGTGCCAGCTCACCAAACGGGTTCGCGGGCACCGGGGAGCTGTTTTTT. The rearrangement links TRBV18 to TRBJ2-2; D may be TRBD2 (5 bases). V was pared by 2 bases and J by 4 bases, with 14 bases between. CDR1 is KGHSH and CDR2 is LQKENI in the germline V gene. The CDR3 length is 16 residues.